A selection of T cell receptor beta chains follows, all from one sample in a study of blood T cell repertoires in COVID-19. TCRdb keeps only in-frame clones here, not all; method: immunoSEQ multiplex PCR. The sample has tens of thousands of clones, around 82% seen once. The sequenced sample was peripheral blood. Receptors were obtained from a human donor in a cohort sampled during active COVID-19. CDR3s include the opening cysteine and the closing phenylalanine or tryptophan. Fields, in order: D gene, V gene, J gene, CDR3 protein. D genes are given only for firm matches.

>NA|TRBV5-1|TRBJ1-1
CASGRGASTEAFF
>TRBD2|TRBV5-6|TRBJ2-2
CASSPTGGPGTGELFF
>TRBD1|TRBV5-1|TRBJ2-3
CASSSRTGLVDTQYF
>TRBD1|TRBV7-3|TRBJ2-5
CASSLAGQGGETQYF
>TRBD1|TRBV11-2|TRBJ1-1
CASSLASSGQRNTEAFF
>NA|TRBV7-2|TRBJ1-2
CASSPTGFGYTF
>NA|TRBV7-9|TRBJ2-5
CASSLGGGKETQYF
>TRBD1|TRBV9|TRBJ1-6
CASSVFDRGSSPLHF
>TRBD1|TRBV6-5|TRBJ1-1
CASRPDRGQAFF
>NA|TRBV6-6|TRBJ1-3
CASSRFSREYSGNTIYF
>NA|TRBV21-1|TRBJ2-6
CASSKKPPTSGANVLTF
>TRBD2|TRBV5-6|TRBJ2-1
CASSLVLAGGWEQFF
>NA|TRBV2|TRBJ2-6
CARDRENRANVLTF
>NA|TRBV7-9|TRBJ1-4
CASSQIASGNEKLFF
>NA|TRBV18|TRBJ2-7
CASSTAGNSYEQYF
>NA|TRBV6-6|TRBJ1-2
CASSPTQLTEGGFNYGYTF
>NA|TRBV21-1|TRBJ2-7
CASSPGTGGVGSSYEQYF
>NA|TRBV3-1/TRBV3-2|TRBJ1-6
CASSISARGSGSYNSPLHF
>TRBD1|TRBV6-5|TRBJ1-2
CASSSPGQNYGYTF
>NA|TRBV18|TRBJ1-1
CASSPSRTATEAFF
>NA|TRBV19|TRBJ1-5
CASRGGQPQHF
>NA|TRBV6-5|TRBJ2-6
CASSYPGGSGANVLTF
>NA|TRBV3-1/TRBV3-2|TRBJ1-5
CASSPTAGQPQHF
>TRBD1|TRBV7-3|TRBJ2-7
CASSTDRAPYEQYF
>NA|TRBV7-2|TRBJ1-1
CASSTPNRVEAFF
>TRBD1|TRBV19|TRBJ2-1
CASSKGQGNIDEQFF
>TRBD1|TRBV14|TRBJ2-7
CASSPRPGGIRSSYEQYF
>NA|TRBV7-2|TRBJ1-1
CASSSLTGEAFF
>TRBD2|TRBV10-2|TRBJ2-5
CASSDPRGGNLQETQYF
>NA|TRBV10-2|TRBJ1-6
CASSESGVGSSYNSPLHF
>TRBD1|TRBV13|TRBJ1-6
CASSYRTGPNSPLHF
>TRBD2|TRBV5-1|TRBJ2-7
CASSLPGGPPNEQYF
>TRBD1|TRBV6-5|TRBJ2-1
CASSGDRGFRNEQFF
>NA|TRBV5-6|TRBJ1-3
CASSFPLGGPGNTIYF
>NA|TRBV18|TRBJ2-7
CASSPSGGSLTYEQYF
>TRBD1|TRBV7-9|TRBJ1-2
CASSFGTGNYGYTF
>TRBD1|TRBV25-1|TRBJ2-5
CASSELGRAGGARETQYF
>NA|TRBV18|TRBJ2-7
CASSPGTYEQYF
>NA|TRBV7-2|TRBJ2-7
CASSFQGITYEQYF
>NA|TRBV5-1|TRBJ2-3
CASSTSPGGGTDTQYF
>NA|TRBV18|TRBJ1-3
CASSLGDSNSGNTIYF
>NA|TRBV30|TRBJ1-1
CAWSPSVNTEAFF
>NA|TRBV2|TRBJ2-5
CASNNDRYQETQYF
>TRBD1|TRBV23-1|TRBJ1-5
CASSQSQGAVNQPQHF
>TRBD1|TRBV5-1|TRBJ2-1
CASGVGTGVYNEQFF
>TRBD1|TRBV2|TRBJ2-7
CASRSGTGFSHEQYF
>NA|TRBV7-3|TRBJ2-7
CASSRGQNYEQYF
>NA|TRBV3-1/TRBV3-2|TRBJ2-7
CASSQNHLQPVSYEQYF
>TRBD1|TRBV3-1/TRBV3-2|TRBJ1-6
CASSQWTGEGPLHF
>TRBD1|TRBV5-5|TRBJ2-7
CASTKQGGSYEQYF
>NA|TRBV5-1|TRBJ1-6
CASSFLGNGDSPLHF